This T cell receptor (beta chain) was obtained from a study of siplizumab effects on memory and regulatory T cells. Study observations and caveats: Tregs that proliferated in siplizumab cultures did not have their suppressive function confirmed. Siplizumab conditions gave an average of almost 70% Treg-derived mappable alloreactive CD4+ clones, versus roughly 25% for controls.

Method: immunoSEQ multiplex PCR; TCRdb's copy keeps in-frame clones and lacks some. The sample has over 70,000 clones, 95% seen once; the top ten hold around 20%. With V trimmed by 7 bases and J by 8 bases, 10 bases remained unmatched. The length of the CDR3 is 15 residues. CDR1 is SGHAT and CDR2 is FQNNGV in the germline V gene. On this clone itself: The target antigen is unknown.

The sequence derives from a human donor in good health. V gene TRBV11-2 combines with J gene TRBJ2-1; 11 nucleotides agree with TRBD2. The sequenced sample was CD8+ T cells sorted from blood. In DNA, the CDR3 is TGTGCCAGCACTCTCGTTAGCGGGAGGGCCTATGAGCAGTTCTTC. This translates into CASTLVSGRAYEQFF.